Each of the 25 T cell receptor beta chains below was sequenced from the same sample in a study of CD8 T cells in ankylosing spondylitis. Overall study results and limits: Characteristic, it appeared, of ankylosing spondylitis blood was a TCR beta motif of fewer than 10 highly homologous variants.

A single record per CDR3 protein comes from TCRdb applying MiXCR to the 5' RACE reads. This table has approximately 550,000 distinct CDR3 sequences, about 12% appearing once. These TCRs' antigens remain unknown. Sample: blood, either unsorted or a sorted T cell fraction (not recorded which). Receptors were obtained from a male donor with ankylosing spondylitis.

This chain joins TRBV27 and TRBJ2-4; either TRBD1 or TRBD2 may fit D (5 bases each). Trimming removed 3 bases at V and 1 base at J, with 13 bases between. The CDR3 sequence is 16 residues long. CDR1 is MNHEY and CDR2 is SMNVEV in the germline V gene (reference sequence). In DNA, the CDR3 is TGTGCCAGCAGTTTTAAGGGGAGTGCGGCCAAAAACATTCAGTACTTC. Translated, it gives CASSFKGSAAKNIQYF.

CDR3 sequence: CASRAIGRMNTEAFF. As DNA, the CDR3 is TGTGCCAGCAGAGCCATTGGACGCATGAACACTGAAGCTTTCTTT. The chain links TRBV27 to TRBJ1-1; D ambiguous. The germline V and J ends were trimmed by 6 bases and 0 bases, with 14 bases remaining between them. Looked up from germline, CDR1 is MNHEY and CDR2 is SMNVEV (reference sequence). CDR3 length: 15 amino acids.

J is TRBJ2-2 and V is TRBV2; D may be TRBD1 (5 bases). V gave up 7 bases and J gave up 6 bases, with 15 bases separating them. CDR1 is SNHLY, CDR2 FYNNEI, per germline. This CDR3 is built from 14 residues. CDR3 in DNA: TGTGCCAGCATCGGTAGTGGGGCCGCCGGGGAGCTGTTTTTT. This gives the protein CASIGSGAAGELFF.

This clonotype occurred a few times. The chain joins TRBV5-5 to TRBJ1-4; D may be TRBD1 (5 bases). The V and J ends lost 0 bases and 6 bases respectively, with 15 bases between them. This CDR3 region has 16 residues. CDR1 is SGHKS, CDR2 YYEKEE, per germline (reference sequence). CDR3 amino acids: CASSLEGSRGHEKLFF. DNA for the CDR3: TGTGCCAGCAGCTTGGAAGGGTCGAGGGGCCATGAAAAACTGTTTTTT.

The V call is TRBV5-1, the J call TRBJ1-1, with TRBD1 matching 9 bases. Germline V gene sequence: CDR1 SGHRS, CDR2 YFSETQ. Trimming took 4 bases from V and 5 from J; bases not matched to a gene: 15. This CDR3 is 17 amino acids long. The CDR3 spells CASSGAVGTGSSTEAFF. The CDR3 DNA reads as TGCGCCAGCAGCGGGGCCGTTGGGACAGGGTCGTCAACTGAAGCTTTCTTT.

V and J are TRBV12-3 or TRBV12-4 and TRBJ1-5; the D is unclear. Trimming removed 5 bases at V and 6 bases at J, with 17 bases between. The CDR3 consists of 15 residues. The CDR3 loop is CASSGYGRGGQPQHF. CDR3 in DNA: TGTGCCAGCAGTGGTTATGGCCGGGGAGGTCAGCCCCAGCATTTT.

CDR3 sequence: CASSYPQGRETQYF. CDR3 bases: TGTGCCAGCAGTTACCCGCAGGGTCGAGAGACCCAGTACTTC. The chain couples TRBV6-5 to TRBJ2-5, with D maybe TRBD1 (5 bases). The CDR3 sequence is 14 residues long. V gave up 2 bases and J gave up 4 bases, with 11 bases separating them. The germline V gene has CDR1 MNHEY and CDR2 SVGAGI.

This clonotype was counted a few times. The chain recombines TRBV2 with TRBJ2-7, with 8 nucleotides matching TRBD2. Germline CDR1 reads SNHLY; CDR2 reads FYNNEI. The V and J ends lost 2 bases and 4 bases, in that order; junction bases with no gene match: 7. The CDR3 consists of 15 residues. CDR3 protein: CASSELEGLGYEQYF. The CDR3 nucleotides read TGTGCCAGCAGTGAATTAGAGGGACTAGGGTACGAGCAGTACTTC.

The chain uses TRBV3-1 and TRBJ2-1; 11 bases line up with TRBD2. The CDR3 length is 17 residues. V gave up 5 bases and J gave up 4 bases; unmatched junction bases: 10. Looked up from germline, CDR1 is LGHDT and CDR2 is YNNKEL (reference sequence). The CDR3 reads CASSKSSGTSGYNEQFF. The DNA for the CDR3 is TGTGCCAGCAGCAAGTCGTCCGGGACTAGCGGTTACAATGAGCAGTTCTTC.

This clonotype has ten or more counts. The chain recombines TRBV7-7 with TRBJ2-2; weak D call: TRBD1 (5 bases). Per the germline V gene, CDR1 is SSHAT and CDR2 is FNYEAQ (reference sequence). There are 16 residues in the CDR3. Between the trimmed V and J ends, which lost 5 bases and 0 bases, there was a span of 13 bases. In DNA, the CDR3 is TGTGCCAGCAGCCTTACAGGCCCTCCGAACACCGGGGAGCTGTTTTTT. It encodes CASSLTGPPNTGELFF.

This clonotype was picked up a small number of times. This chain uses TRBV10-1 with TRBJ2-1; 11 bases fit TRBD2. The CDR3 has 15 amino acids. From germline, CDR1 is WNHNN and CDR2 SYGVQD (reference sequence). V was clipped by 3 bases and J by 5 bases; unmatched bases: 3. The CDR3 DNA follows: TGCGCCAGCAGTGAAACTAGCGGGAGAAACAATGAGCAGTTCTTC. Its translation: CASSETSGRNNEQFF.

This clonotype was seen repeatedly, ten times or more. The chain has TRBV11-2 and TRBJ2-1; possibly TRBD2 for D (6 bases). CDR3 length equals 15 residues. V lost 1 base and J lost 2, with 9 bases in between. Germline assignment: CDR1 SGHAT and CDR2 FQNNGV. Here the CDR3 reads CASSLAGVPYNEQFF. The CDR3 coding sequence is TGTGCCAGCAGCTTAGCGGGAGTTCCCTACAATGAGCAGTTCTTC. Full variable domain (missing parts from reference TRBV11-2 and TRBJ2-1): EAGVAQSPRYKIIEKRQSVAFWCNPISGHATLYWYQQILGQGPKLLIQFQNNGVVDDSQLPKDRFSAERLKGVDSTLKIQPAKLEDSAVYLCASSLAGVPYNEQFFGPGTRLTVL.

The genes are TRBV15 and TRBJ2-1; D is undetermined. Germline CDR1 LNHNV, CDR2 YYDKDF (reference sequence). This CDR3 spans 12 amino acids. Trimming took 5 bases from V and 4 from J, leaving 6 bases between them. CDR3 DNA sequence: TGTGCCACCAGCCCCCTGTACAATGAGCAGTTCTTC. The encoded protein is CATSPLYNEQFF.

In this sample, this clonotype turned up a few times. This chain connects TRBV12-3 or TRBV12-4 to TRBJ2-2, with 7 bases fitting TRBD2. This CDR3 region has 15 residues. CDR3 protein: CVLGGGAGYTGELFF. In nucleotides, the CDR3 is TGTGTCCTGGGGGGGGGTGCGGGCTACACCGGGGAGCTGTTTTTT.

The chain joins TRBV5-1 to TRBJ1-6; D is unclear. V was trimmed by 0 bases and J by 15 bases, leaving 7 bases between them. CDR3 size: 11 residues. CDR1 SGHRS and CDR2 YFSETQ come from the germline V gene. The CDR3 sequence is CASSLGLDLHF. The CDR3, as DNA: TGCGCCAGCAGCTTGGGATTGGACCTCCACTTT.

The chain carries TRBV11-2 and TRBJ1-1; possibly TRBD1 for D (5 bases). Per germline, CDR1 SGHAT and CDR2 FQNNGV. The ends were cut back, 0 bases at V and 4 bases at J, with 9 bases in the middle. The CDR3 runs 14 residues. In DNA, the CDR3 is TGTGCCAGCAGCTTAGATTGGGGGTCCACTGAAGCTTTCTTT. It yields the protein CASSLDWGSTEAFF.

This clonotype was counted many times. This chain connects TRBV5-1 to TRBJ1-2; TRBD1 might be the D (5 bases). With 4 bases removed from V and 8 bases from J, the gap between germline ends came to 15 bases. Germline V gives CDR1 SGHRS, CDR2 YFSETQ. CDR3 length: 13 amino acids. The CDR3: CASSDRDSGGYTF. In nucleotides, the CDR3 is TGCGCCAGCAGCGACCGGGACTCTGGGGGCTACACCTTC.

This clonotype has a handful of counts. The chain couples TRBV3-1 to TRBJ2-6, with 8 positions matching TRBD1. J gave up 0 bases and V 2 bases, and 3 bases lay outside the gene matches. The CDR3 contains 17 residues. Germline loops: CDR1 LGHDT, CDR2 YNNKEL (reference sequence). This chain's CDR3 is CASSQYGTGSGANVLTF. The CDR3 DNA follows: TGTGCCAGCAGCCAATACGGGACAGGCTCTGGGGCCAACGTCCTGACTTTC.

The chain links TRBV3-1 to TRBJ1-4; 10 nucleotides line up with TRBD1. Germline lookup yields CDR1 LGHDT and CDR2 YNNKEL (reference sequence). Germline trimming cut 4 bases from V and 10 bases from J; bases unmatched to any gene: 6. The CDR3 spans 14 residues. Here the CDR3 reads CASSLGTGEIKLFF. The CDR3, as DNA: TGTGCCAGCAGCCTTGGGACAGGGGAGATAAAACTGTTTTTT.

This clonotype was detected only a few times. The rearrangement uses TRBV20-1 and TRBJ1-5; 7 bases fit TRBD1. Germline V gene sequence: CDR1 DFQATT, CDR2 SNEGSKA (reference sequence). There are 15 residues in the CDR3. After removal of 0 bases from V and 7 bases from J, the junction contained 9 bases not matched to a gene. The CDR3 coding sequence is TGCAGTGCTAGAGAATCAAAGGGGGCGAAGCAGCCCCAGCATTTT. It yields the protein CSARESKGAKQPQHF.

This clonotype was seen only a few times. The rearrangement links TRBV20-1 to TRBJ2-5; no clear D. Germline assignment: CDR1 DFQATT and CDR2 SNEGSKA (reference sequence). This CDR3 has 12 amino acids. Trimming left V 5 bases short and J 2 bases short, with 9 bases between. DNA of the CDR3: TGCAGTGCTGACGCGAGGCAAGAGACCCAGTACTTC. This codes for CSADARQETQYF.

The genes are TRBV13 and TRBJ2-1; 13 bases agree with TRBD2. This CDR3 spans 17 amino acids. Trimming cost V 5 bases and J 4 bases; bases outside gene matches: 8. CDR1 and CDR2 from the germline V gene are PRHDT and FYEKMQ (reference sequence). The CDR3 nucleotides read TGTGCCAGCAGCCCGAGACTAGCGGGAGGCAAATACAATGAGCAGTTCTTC. It is translated as CASSPRLAGGKYNEQFF.

V is TRBV5-1 and J is TRBJ1-4; weak D call: TRBD1 (6 bases). Trimming shortened V by 1 base and J by 8 bases, and 18 bases separated the two germline ends. The CDR3 extends over 16 amino acids. Germline V gives CDR1 SGHRS, CDR2 YFSETQ. For the CDR3, the DNA is TGCGCCAGCAGCTTGAACAATAACAGGGTAGAGGAAAAACTGTTTTTT. As protein: CASSLNNNRVEEKLFF.

This chain links TRBV27 with TRBJ2-7, with 10 bases that match TRBD2. V lost 4 bases, J lost 3 bases, and 6 bases stayed unmatched. Germline values: CDR1 MNHEY, CDR2 SMNVEV (reference sequence). The CDR3 is made up of 15 amino acids. CDR3 DNA sequence: TGTGCCAGCAGTTCCTGGACTAGCGGAGACTACGAGCAGTACTTC. Translating it yields CASSSWTSGDYEQYF.

V gene TRBV9 combines with J gene TRBJ2-3, with D possibly being TRBD1 or TRBD2 (5 bases each). The CDR3 spans 15 residues. Germline CDR1 and CDR2: SGDLS and YYNGEE. V shed 0 bases and J shed 2 bases, with 10 bases lying between them. The CDR3 sequence is CASSVGGTLTDTQYF. The CDR3 nucleotides are TGTGCCAGCAGCGTAGGGGGGACCCTCACAGATACGCAGTATTTT. Variable domain in full (rest from reference TRBV9 and TRBJ2-3): DSGVTQTPKHLITATGQRVTLRCSPRSGDLSVYWYQQSLDQGLQFLIQYYNGEERAKGNILERFSAQQFPDLHSELNLSSLELGDSALYFCASSVGGTLTDTQYFGPGTRLTVL.